This T cell receptor beta chain derives from a study of cytomegalovirus exposure and HLA in healthy donors. General study points: Presence/absence analyses assumed roughly uniform sequencing depth across donors, which may not hold. According to a later analysis, donors in an Asian-associated ancestry cluster reportedly had fewer N-insertions than the roughly 640-donor mean.

Use of 60 Vbeta and 13 Jbeta primers characterized the PCR. The repertoire was sequenced with immunoSEQ multiplex PCR; TCRdb's copy has only in-frame clones and lacks some. The data contain approximately 130,000 clones, about 79% of them singletons. Donors had nominal health at sampling but likely had unrecorded immune exposures. In germline, CDR1 is MGHDK, CDR2 SYGVNS. The CDR3 contains 17 residues. J gave up 1 base and V 8 bases, and 9 bases lay outside the gene matches. This clone was seen a handful of times. The antigen remains undetermined. The J gene is TRBJ2-2, the V gene TRBV25-1, with 11 bases lining up with TRBD2. The specimen was PBMCs. The receptor's source is a man in his fifties in good health and CMV-seronegative. This CDR3 reads CASRGLAGGVNTGELFF. DNA of the CDR3: TGTGCCAGCCGTGGGCTAGCGGGGGGCGTGAACACCGGGGAGCTGTTTTTT.